This TCR beta chain originates from a study of blood T cell repertoires in COVID-19. Background on the study: Sites in the United States, Italy and Spain provided acute and convalescent COVID-19 samples.

This CDR3 spans 14 amino acids. Trimming took 1 base from V and 3 from J; bases not matched to a gene: 0. Germline values: CDR1 LGHDT, CDR2 YNNKEL (reference sequence). Original methodology: Using reference gene primer amplification, nucleated cell counts were estimated. The repertoire was sequenced with immunoSEQ multiplex PCR; TCRdb's copy has only in-frame clones and lacks some. The DNA was the basis for D and trimming; V, J and clone size are from that table. The sample lists about 160,000 clones, about 83% occurring once. This receptor was taken from a man in his sixties with acute or convalescent COVID-19. The genes are TRBV3-1 (or the pseudogene TRBV3-2) and TRBJ2-5, with TRBD1 matching over 9 bases. The specimen was peripheral blood. The CDR3 DNA reads TGTGCCAGCAGCCAAGGGACAGGGGAAGAGACCCAGTACTTC. It specifies CASSQGTGEETQYF.